These 32 T cell receptor beta chains originate from one sample sequenced in a study of CD8+ T cells in alopecia areata. cDNA prepared by RNA extraction and subsequent reverse transcription served as the template for sequencing. Using immunoSEQ multiplex PCR, the repertoire was profiled, and TCRdb retains in-frame clones only, with some absent. The table records about 190,000 clones, 45% to 65% of them present only once. Sample treatment: oral pan-JAK inhibitor, 5-10 mg twice daily. The starting material was CD4+ T cells sorted from blood, obtained at week 4, from a patient treated with tofacitinib. Receptor source: a human donor with alopecia areata.

This clone was found once. The rearrangement uses TRBV4-2 and TRBJ2-7; D not certain. Trimming took 2 bases from V and 6 from J, leaving 11 bases between them. The CDR3 is made up of 13 amino acids. CDR1 and CDR2 from the germline V gene are LGHNA and YNFKEQ. The CDR3 DNA sequence: TGTGCCAGCAGCCAATCGGTCCCTGGCGAGCAGTACTTC. Amino acids: CASSQSVPGEQYF.

This clone was seen only a few times. V usage is TRBV29-1 and J usage is TRBJ2-5, with 11 bases identical to TRBD1. CDR3 length: 15 residues. Germline V gene sequence: CDR1 SQVTM, CDR2 ANQGSEA. Losses at the gene ends were 6 bases for V and 5 bases for J; bases not matched to a gene: 11. The CDR3, as DNA: TGCAGCGTAGGGACCGGGACAGGGGGGAGGGAGACCCAGTACTTC. Protein sequence: CSVGTGTGGRETQYF.

The chain is built from TRBV30 and TRBJ2-1; D possibly corresponds to TRBD2 (6 bases). The germline gives CDR1 GTSNPN, CDR2 SVGIG (reference sequence). CDR3 length: 15 amino acids. V lost 0 bases and J lost 5, with 14 bases in between. This chain's CDR3 is CAWSVLSGLNNEQFF. CDR3 bases: TGTGCCTGGAGTGTACTTAGCGGCTTGAACAATGAGCAGTTCTTC.

The V gene is TRBV29-1, the J gene TRBJ2-2; the D call may be TRBD1 or TRBD2 (5 bases each). CDR1 is SQVTM and CDR2 is ANQGSEA in the germline V gene. Trimming shortened V by 6 bases and J by 9 bases, and 14 bases separated the two germline ends. The length of the CDR3 is 12 residues. The DNA of the CDR3 is TGCAGCGTCCGACGTGGGGGTAGGGAGCTGTTTTTT. It is translated as CSVRRGGRELFF.

This clone occurred a few times. The rearrangement uses TRBV7-9 and TRBJ1-2; TRBD1 is a possible D gene (5 bases). The CDR3 contains 14 residues. Trimming left V 1 base short and J 4 bases short, with 10 bases between. Germline CDR1 reads SEHNR; CDR2 reads FQNEAQ (reference sequence). The CDR3 coding sequence is TGTGCCAGCAGCTTAGGGGACGGATTCTATGGCTACACCTTC. Its protein is CASSLGDGFYGYTF.

V is TRBV5-4 and J is TRBJ2-5; D possibly corresponds to TRBD2 (5 bases). Trimming took off 0 bases at V and 5 bases at J, with 8 bases between the two ends. CDR1 and CDR2 (germline): SGHNT, YYREEE (reference sequence). This CDR3 region has 13 residues. This chain's CDR3 is CASSLGGVETQYF. CDR3 coding DNA: TGTGCCAGCAGCTTGGGGGGAGTTGAGACCCAGTACTTC. The variable domain in full, with the rest retrieved from reference TRBV5-4 and TRBJ2-5, is ETGVTQSPTHLIKTRGQQVTLRCSSQSGHNTVSWYQQALGQGPQFIFQYYREEENGRGNFPPRFSGLQFPNYSSELNVNALELDDSALYLCASSLGGVETQYFGPGTRLLVL.

The V and J genes are TRBV18 and TRBJ2-5, with TRBD2 matching 10 bases. V was clipped by 1 base and J by 4 bases; unmatched bases: 9. Germline CDR1 reads KGHSH; CDR2 reads LQKENI. The CDR3 is made up of 17 amino acids. The DNA for the CDR3 is TGTGCCAGCTCACCACTGATCCTAGCGGGAGACGGAGAGACCCAGTACTTC. It encodes CASSPLILAGDGETQYF.

This chain links TRBV18 with TRBJ2-6; a possible D gene is TRBD1 (6 bases). The V gene's germline CDR1 is KGHSH and CDR2 LQKENI. The CDR3 extends over 15 amino acids. Trimming stripped 3 bases from V and 4 bases from J, with 10 bases between. The CDR3 DNA is TGTGCCAGCTCACCGTTGGGGGCAGGGGCCAACGTCCTGACTTTC. Its translation is CASSPLGAGANVLTF. The full variable domain, completed using reference TRBV18 and TRBJ2-6, is NAGVMQNPRHLVRRRGQEARLRCSPMKGHSHVYWYRQLPEEGLKFMVYLQKENIIDESGMPKERFSAEFPKEGPSILRIQQVVRGDSAAYFCASSPLGAGANVLTFGAGSRLTVL.

CDR3 sequence: CASSFGPSGANVLTF. CDR3 nucleotides: TGCGCCAGCAGCTTCGGTCCCTCTGGGGCCAACGTCCTGACTTTC. The rearrangement uses TRBV5-1 and TRBJ2-6; D is unresolved. Germline-derived CDR1 and CDR2 are SGHRS and YFSETQ. V was shortened by 2 bases and J by 0 bases, with 6 bases between the two germline ends. This CDR3 comprises 15 residues.

The chain is built from TRBV4-2 and TRBJ1-5; D uncertain. The CDR3 spans 14 residues. The germline gives CDR1 LGHNA, CDR2 YNFKEQ. V was clipped by 0 bases and J by 8 bases, with 11 bases between them. CDR3 sequence: CASSQEGLQEPQHF. CDR3 in DNA: TGTGCCAGCAGCCAAGAGGGCTTGCAAGAGCCCCAGCATTTT.

The V and J genes are TRBV9 and TRBJ2-1; D is uncertain. This CDR3 spans 14 amino acids. The germline V gene has CDR1 SGDLS and CDR2 YYNGEE. Trimming cost V 0 bases and J 13 bases, with 17 bases left between them. CDR3 loop: CASSVATGTPEQFF. CDR3 coding DNA: TGTGCCAGCAGCGTAGCTACGGGCACTCCTGAACAGTTCTTC.

This clone was detected only a few times. The J gene is TRBJ2-7, the V gene TRBV29-1; 7 bases match TRBD2. Germline trimming cut 4 bases from V and 1 base from J; bases unmatched to any gene: 7. CDR3 length: 14 amino acids. Germline V gene data show CDR1 as SQVTM and CDR2 as ANQGSEA. CDR3 in amino acids: CSVGGGRGSYEQYF. As DNA, the CDR3 is TGCAGCGTTGGGGGCGGGAGAGGTTCCTACGAGCAGTACTTC.

The rearrangement joins TRBV4-2 to TRBJ2-1, with TRBD2 matching 8 bases. Germline V gene lookup returns CDR1 LGHNA and CDR2 YNFKEQ. The CDR3 contains 16 residues. The junction had 6 bases not matched to a gene; V was cut back by 0 bases and J by 5 bases. CDR3 nucleotides: TGTGCCAGCAGCCAAGATGGGATAGCGGGACACAATGAGCAGTTCTTC. This translates into CASSQDGIAGHNEQFF.

Remarks on this clone: The sample has other DNA sequences that encode this CDR3 too. This chain joins TRBV30 and TRBJ2-1, with 7 bases that match TRBD2. Trimming cost V 0 bases and J 6 bases; bases outside gene matches: 5. CDR3 length: 14 amino acids. Germline-derived CDR1 and CDR2 are GTSNPN and SVGIG (reference sequence). For the CDR3, the DNA is TGTGCCTGGAGTGTTGGTCTAGCGGCCAATGAGCAGTTCTTC. It translates to CAWSVGLAANEQFF.

This chain links TRBV29-1 with TRBJ1-1, with D hard to call. V lost 5 bases to trimming and J lost 5 bases, with 24 bases between them. The CDR3 consists of 16 residues. Germline V gene data show CDR1 as SQVTM and CDR2 as ANQGSEA. CDR3 residues: CSVSSRTGVGPTEAFF. The CDR3 bases are TGCAGCGTTTCTTCCAGGACCGGAGTGGGTCCTACTGAAGCTTTCTTT.

The rearrangement links TRBV6-5 to TRBJ2-1; no firm D call. Trimming took 0 bases from V and 9 from J, leaving 15 bases between them. The germline V gene encodes CDR1 MNHEY and CDR2 SVGAGI. This CDR3 is 15 amino acids long. This CDR3 reads CASSYSRSFVREQFF. The CDR3 DNA sequence: TGTGCCAGCAGTTACTCCCGTTCCTTCGTTCGTGAGCAGTTCTTC.

The genes are TRBV30 and TRBJ2-1; TRBD1 aligns across 7 bases. Germline trimming cut 6 bases from V and 1 base from J; bases unmatched to any gene: 3. Germline values: CDR1 GTSNPN, CDR2 SVGIG (reference sequence). The CDR3 totals 13 residues. DNA for the CDR3: TGTGCCTGTCGGGACAGATCCTACAATGAGCAGTTCTTC. Amino acids: CACRDRSYNEQFF.

The chain couples TRBV29-1 to TRBJ2-7; D remains unclear. The CDR3 runs 14 residues. Germline-derived CDR1 and CDR2 are SQVTM and ANQGSEA. The germline V and J ends were trimmed by 8 bases and 3 bases, with 20 bases remaining between them. The CDR3 coding sequence is TGCAGCCTCCCCGTTCGGCAGCCAAGCTACGAGCAGTACTTC. Amino acid sequence: CSLPVRQPSYEQYF.

The V and J genes are TRBV15 and TRBJ2-1, with D unclear. The CDR3 loop spans 14 amino acids. CDR1 LNHNV and CDR2 YYDKDF come from the germline V gene (reference sequence). With 1 base removed from V and 4 bases from J, the gap between germline ends came to 8 bases. The CDR3 is CATSRGGQYNEQFF. CDR3 coding DNA: TGTGCCACCAGCAGAGGTGGGCAATACAATGAGCAGTTCTTC. The whole variable domain, filled in from reference TRBV15 and TRBJ2-1, reads DAMVIQNPRYQVTQFGKPVTLSCSQTLNHNVMYWYQQKSSQAPKLLFHYYDKDFNNEADTPDNFQSRRPNTSFCFLDIRSPGLGDTAMYLCATSRGGQYNEQFFGPGTRLTVL.

CDR3 residues: CATPGGQKQETQYF. The CDR3 DNA reads TGTGCCACCCCGGGGGGCCAGAAACAAGAGACCCAGTACTTC. The V and J genes are TRBV7-9 and TRBJ2-5; a possible D gene is TRBD2 (7 bases). The germline V and J ends were trimmed by 10 bases and 2 bases, with 17 bases remaining between them. This CDR3 region has 14 residues. Germline values: CDR1 SEHNR, CDR2 FQNEAQ (reference sequence).

The chain has TRBV4-3 and TRBJ1-2, with D unclear. V was shortened by 0 bases and J by 4 bases, with 6 bases between the two germline ends. Germline CDR1 is LGHNA and CDR2 is YSLEER. The CDR3 spans 13 residues. CDR3 sequence: CASSQDRGYGYTF. CDR3 in DNA: TGCGCCAGCAGCCAAGATCGGGGCTATGGCTACACCTTC.

This clone has only a few counts. This chain uses TRBV30 with TRBJ2-1, with 15 nucleotides matching TRBD2. Germline values: CDR1 GTSNPN, CDR2 SVGIG (reference sequence). The trim removed 5 bases at V and 2 bases at J, leaving 4 bases unmatched. The CDR3 is made up of 16 amino acids. The CDR3 DNA reads as TGTGCCTGGGGACTAGCGGGAGGGAGGGCCTACAATGAGCAGTTCTTC. Protein product: CAWGLAGGRAYNEQFF. The whole variable domain, remainder taken from reference TRBV30 and TRBJ2-1, is SQTIHQWPATLVQPVGSPLSLECTVEGTSNPNLYWYRQAAGRGLQLLFYSVGIGQISSEVPQNLSASRPQDRQFILSSKKLLLSDSGFYLCAWGLAGGRAYNEQFFGPGTRLTVL.

The gene calls are TRBV27 and TRBJ2-5; 11 nucleotides line up with TRBD1. CDR3 length: 12 amino acids. Germline V gives CDR1 MNHEY, CDR2 SMNVEV (reference sequence). After removal of 8 bases from V and 13 bases from J, the junction contained 9 bases not matched to a gene. In DNA, the CDR3 is TGTGCCAGCGGGGGGACAGGGGGTGTACGGTACTTC. Its translation is CASGGTGGVRYF.

With regard to this clone: This CDR3 is also generated by other DNA sequences in the sample. The V and J genes are TRBV5-1 and TRBJ2-5; no firm D call. Germline V lookup: CDR1 SGHRS, CDR2 YFSETQ. The V end lost 0 bases, the J end lost 1 base, and 1 base lay between the germline ends. The CDR3 consists of 12 residues. The DNA for the CDR3 is TGCGCCAGCAGCTTGGTCCAAGAGACCCAGTACTTC. Protein product: CASSLVQETQYF.

The chain links TRBV28 to TRBJ2-5, with 7 bases matching TRBD1. V was clipped by 5 bases and J by 6 bases; unmatched bases: 9. Per germline, CDR1 MDHEN and CDR2 SYDVKM. CDR3 length equals 14 residues. The CDR3 DNA reads as TGTGCCAGCAGTCTGACGGCAGGGGGAAAGACCCAGTACTTC. Its translation: CASSLTAGGKTQYF. Variable domain in full (rest from reference TRBV28 and TRBJ2-5): DVKVTQSSRYLVKRTGEKVFLECVQDMDHENMFWYRQDPGLGLRLIYFSYDVKMKEKGDIPEGYSVSREKKERFSLILESASTNQTSMYLCASSLTAGGKTQYFGPGTRLLVL.

This chain joins TRBV30 and TRBJ2-6; D is unclear. Deletions cut 6 bases from V and 0 bases from J, with 3 bases between. Germline assignment: CDR1 GTSNPN and CDR2 SVGIG (reference sequence). The CDR3 consists of 12 residues. The CDR3: CACSSGANVLTF. The CDR3 coding sequence is TGTGCCTGCAGCTCTGGGGCCAACGTCCTGACTTTC.

This sequence joins TRBV6-1 and TRBJ2-5; no firm D call. Between the trimmed V and J ends, which lost 10 bases and 13 bases, there was a span of 19 bases. The CDR3 totals 11 residues. The germline gives CDR1 MNHNS, CDR2 SASEGT. CDR3 DNA: TGTGCCACCCATAGTTTGGCAGTAACGTACTTC. Its protein is CATHSLAVTYF.

The chain is built from TRBV29-1 and TRBJ2-7, with 8 bases identical to TRBD1. The length of the CDR3 is 12 residues. V was clipped by 7 bases and J by 0 bases; unmatched bases: 2. CDR1 and CDR2 (germline): SQVTM, ANQGSEA. CDR3 DNA: TGCAGCGCCACAGGGGGCTCCTACGAGCAGTACTTC. Translated: CSATGGSYEQYF.

V is TRBV29-1 and J is TRBJ2-1; TRBD1 matches 10 bases. The germline V gene has CDR1 SQVTM and CDR2 ANQGSEA. V gave up 6 bases and J gave up 2 bases; unmatched junction bases: 4. This CDR3 comprises 14 residues. The DNA for the CDR3 is TGCAGCGTGGACAGGGGGGGAACCTACAATGAGCAGTTCTTC. It yields the protein CSVDRGGTYNEQFF.

The J gene is TRBJ2-3, the V gene TRBV30; D is ambiguous. The CDR3 runs 13 residues. Trimming left V 1 base short and J 3 bases short, with 8 bases between. Germline V gene lookup returns CDR1 GTSNPN and CDR2 SVGIG (reference sequence). CDR3 region: CAWSARSTDTQYF. CDR3 sequence (DNA): TGTGCCTGGAGTGCGCGGAGTACAGATACGCAGTATTTT. Combining the CDR3 with reference TRBV30 and TRBJ2-3 gives the whole variable domain SQTIHQWPATLVQPVGSPLSLECTVEGTSNPNLYWYRQAAGRGLQLLFYSVGIGQISSEVPQNLSASRPQDRQFILSSKKLLLSDSGFYLCAWSARSTDTQYFGPGTRLTVL.

The chain employs TRBV2 and TRBJ2-7; D is undetermined. The CDR3 is made up of 13 amino acids. The ends were cut back, 6 bases at V and 9 bases at J, with 18 bases in the middle. Germline lookup yields CDR1 SNHLY and CDR2 FYNNEI. CDR3 DNA sequence: TGTGCCAGCAGCCTCCAGAGTCTGTCGGCGCAGTACTTC. Translated: CASSLQSLSAQYF.

This sequence joins TRBV30 and TRBJ1-2; D possibly corresponds to TRBD1 (5 bases). In germline, CDR1 is GTSNPN, CDR2 SVGIG (reference sequence). Between the trimmed V and J ends, which lost 2 bases and 8 bases, there was a span of 15 bases. This CDR3 region has 13 residues. This CDR3 reads CAWSPRGGKGYTF. The CDR3 nucleotides read TGTGCCTGGAGTCCCCGGGGCGGTAAGGGCTACACCTTC.